The sequence of this TCR beta chain was determined in a study of cytomegalovirus exposure and HLA in healthy donors. General study results and limits: HLA allele associations emerged for around 15,000 TCR beta sequences in a later analysis, at 0.05 false discovery rate.

This CDR3 region has 16 residues. Worth noting for this clone: Its antigen is not identified.

PCR was performed using 60 Vbeta and 13 Jbeta primers. Only in-frame clones appear in the TCRdb table, and some are missing; sequencing was by immunoSEQ multiplex PCR. Among about 110,000 clones, around 79% were seen once, and the ten largest hold 1.3%. The chain employs TRBV21-1 and TRBJ1-5; the D call TRBD1 from the table was never checked on the DNA. TRBV21-1 has pseudogene status. The receptor was derived from a woman aged 25 to 39 in good health and CMV-seronegative. The sequenced sample consisted of PBMCs. CDR3 nucleotide sequence: TGTGCCAGCAGCATCGACAGGTGGGGTAGCAATCAGCCCCAGCATTTT. Residues: CASSIDRWGSNQPQHF.